This TCR beta chain was sequenced in a study of cytomegalovirus exposure and HLA in healthy donors. Study-level findings and limits: The study designated 160 or so TCR beta chains cytomegalovirus-associated. TCR beta V- and J-gene trimming was later associated with a missense DCLRE1C variant.

Germline V gene sequence: CDR1 SGHRS, CDR2 YFSETQ. The CDR3 spans 15 residues. V was shortened by 4 bases and J by 5 bases, with 15 bases between the two germline ends. The study ran its PCR with 60 Vbeta and 13 Jbeta primers. Sequencing used immunoSEQ multiplex PCR; TCRdb keeps in-frame clones, though not all of them. Seen here are some 130,000 clones, roughly 9% observed once, and the top ten hold roughly 6.4%. Turning to this clone: Its cognate antigen is unknown.

The rearrangement joins TRBV5-1 to TRBJ2-2; D might be TRBD1 (5 bases). Sequencing used PBMCs. The sequence was collected from a woman between 40 and 55 years old in good health and CMV-seropositive. CDR3 amino acids: CASSLGQRRTGELFF. The CDR3 bases are TGCGCCAGCAGCCTGGGGCAGCGAAGGACCGGGGAGCTGTTTTTT. The entire variable domain, with the rest obtained from reference TRBV5-1 and TRBJ2-2, is as follows: KAGVTQTPRYLIKTRGQQVTLSCSPISGHRSVSWYQQTPGQGLQFLFEYFSETQRNKGNFPGRFSGRQFSNSRSEMNVSTLELGDSALYLCASSLGQRRTGELFFGEGSRLTVL.